This T cell receptor (beta chain) was documented in a study of T cells after yellow fever vaccination. The study's findings and limits: Abundant clonotypes from the bulk population could contaminate FACS-sorted repertoires.

This clonotype was observed at least ten times. V shed 4 bases and J shed 5 bases, with 7 bases lying between them. CDR1 and CDR2 (germline): SGHDT, YYEEEE. The CDR3 loop spans 11 amino acids. As TCR cDNA was made by 5'RACE template switching, a universal primer site and UMIs were added. TCRdb fed the 5' RACE reads into MiXCR, producing one record per CDR3 protein. In the table there are 50,000 to 75,000 distinct CDR3 sequences, 5% to 6.5% of which are singletons. The TCR sequence derives from a man between 18 and 35 years old who received the YFV17D yellow fever vaccine. V gene TRBV5-6 combines with J gene TRBJ2-7, with D unclear. The sequenced sample was PBMCs, either bulk or a sorted T-cell subset (CD4+, CD8+, memory, or dextramer-sorted; not recorded which), obtained on the day of the yellow fever booster vaccination. CDR3 nucleotide sequence: TGTGCCAGCAGCCTAGGGAACGAGCAGTACTTC. It encodes CASSLGNEQYF.